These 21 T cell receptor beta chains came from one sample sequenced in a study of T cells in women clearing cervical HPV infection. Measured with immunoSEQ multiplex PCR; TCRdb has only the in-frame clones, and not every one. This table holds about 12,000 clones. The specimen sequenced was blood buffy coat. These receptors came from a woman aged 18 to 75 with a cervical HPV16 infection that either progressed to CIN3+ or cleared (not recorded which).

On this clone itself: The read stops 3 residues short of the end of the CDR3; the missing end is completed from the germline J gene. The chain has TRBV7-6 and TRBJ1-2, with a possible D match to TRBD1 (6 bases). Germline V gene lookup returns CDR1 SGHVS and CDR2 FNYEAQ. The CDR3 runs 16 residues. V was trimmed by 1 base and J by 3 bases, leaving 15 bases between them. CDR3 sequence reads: CASSLVIGGADYGYTF. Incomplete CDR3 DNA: TGTGCCAGCAGCTTAGTGATCGGGGGGGCTGACTATGGC.

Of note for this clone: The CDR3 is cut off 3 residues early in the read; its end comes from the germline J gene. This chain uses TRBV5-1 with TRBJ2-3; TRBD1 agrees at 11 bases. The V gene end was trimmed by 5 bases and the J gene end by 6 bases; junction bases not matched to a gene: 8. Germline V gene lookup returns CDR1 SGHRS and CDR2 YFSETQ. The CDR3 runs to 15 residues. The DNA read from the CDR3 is TGCGCCAGCAGTCCTGGACAGGGGGCCGTGGATACG. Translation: CASSPGQGAVDT. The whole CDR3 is CASSPGQGAVDTQYF. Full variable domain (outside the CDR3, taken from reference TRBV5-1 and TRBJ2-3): KAGVTQTPRYLIKTRGQQVTLSCSPISGHRSVSWYQQTPGQGLQFLFEYFSETQRNKGNFPGRFSGRQFSNSRSEMNVSTLELGDSALYLCASSPGQGAVDTQYFGPGTRLTVL.

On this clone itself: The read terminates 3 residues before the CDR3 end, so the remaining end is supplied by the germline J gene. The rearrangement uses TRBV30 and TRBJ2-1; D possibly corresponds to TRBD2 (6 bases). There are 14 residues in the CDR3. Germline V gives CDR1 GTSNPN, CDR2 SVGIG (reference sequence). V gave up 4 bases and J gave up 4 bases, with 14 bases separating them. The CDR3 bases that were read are TGTGCCTGGATGCGTGGGGGGTTTTACAATGAG. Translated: CAWMRGGFYNE. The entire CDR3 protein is CAWMRGGFYNEQFF.

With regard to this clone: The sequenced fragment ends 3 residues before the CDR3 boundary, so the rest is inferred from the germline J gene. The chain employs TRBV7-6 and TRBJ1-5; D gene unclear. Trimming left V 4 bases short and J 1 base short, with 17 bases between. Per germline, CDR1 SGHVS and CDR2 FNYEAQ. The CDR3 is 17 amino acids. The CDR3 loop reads CASSWAISRCSNQPQHF. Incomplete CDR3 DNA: TGTGCCAGCAGCTGGGCCATCTCACGGTGCAGCAATCAGCCC.

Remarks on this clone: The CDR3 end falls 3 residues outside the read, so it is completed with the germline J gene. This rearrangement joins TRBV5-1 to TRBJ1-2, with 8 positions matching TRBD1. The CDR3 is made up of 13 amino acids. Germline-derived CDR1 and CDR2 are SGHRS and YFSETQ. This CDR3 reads CASSPGQAGGYTF. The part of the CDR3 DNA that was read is TGCGCCAGCAGCCCGGGACAGGCTGGAGGC.

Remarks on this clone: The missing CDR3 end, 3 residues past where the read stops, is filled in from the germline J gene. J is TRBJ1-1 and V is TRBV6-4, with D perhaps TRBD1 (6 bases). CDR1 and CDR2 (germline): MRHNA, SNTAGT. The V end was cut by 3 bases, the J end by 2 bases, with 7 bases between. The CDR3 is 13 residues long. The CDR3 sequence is CASSEQGNTEAFF. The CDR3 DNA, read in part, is TGTGCCAGCAGTGAACAGGGTAACACTGAA.

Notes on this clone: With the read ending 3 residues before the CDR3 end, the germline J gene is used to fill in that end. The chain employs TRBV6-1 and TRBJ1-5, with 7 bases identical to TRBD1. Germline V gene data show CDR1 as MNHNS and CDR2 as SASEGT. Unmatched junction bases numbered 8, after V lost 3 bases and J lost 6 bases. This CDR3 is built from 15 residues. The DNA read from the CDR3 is TGTGCCAGCAGTGACCAGACAGGGTGGGGTCAGCCC. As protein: CASSDQTGWGQP. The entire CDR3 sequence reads CASSDQTGWGQPQHF.

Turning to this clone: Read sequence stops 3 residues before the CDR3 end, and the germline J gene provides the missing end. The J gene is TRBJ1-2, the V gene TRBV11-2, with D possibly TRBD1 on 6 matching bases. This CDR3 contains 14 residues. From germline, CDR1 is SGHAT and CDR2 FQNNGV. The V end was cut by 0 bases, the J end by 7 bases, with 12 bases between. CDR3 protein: CASSLDPGGRGYTF. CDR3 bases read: TGTGCCAGCAGCTTAGATCCGGGGGGCCGTGGC.

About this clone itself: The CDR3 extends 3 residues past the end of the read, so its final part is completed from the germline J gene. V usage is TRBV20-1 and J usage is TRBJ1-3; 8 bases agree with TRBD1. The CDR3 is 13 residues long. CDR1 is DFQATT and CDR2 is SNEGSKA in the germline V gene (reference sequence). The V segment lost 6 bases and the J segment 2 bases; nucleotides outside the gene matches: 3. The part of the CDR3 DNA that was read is TGCAGTGCCGGACAGGGAGCTGGAAACACC. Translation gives CSAGQGAGNT. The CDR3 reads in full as CSAGQGAGNTIYF.

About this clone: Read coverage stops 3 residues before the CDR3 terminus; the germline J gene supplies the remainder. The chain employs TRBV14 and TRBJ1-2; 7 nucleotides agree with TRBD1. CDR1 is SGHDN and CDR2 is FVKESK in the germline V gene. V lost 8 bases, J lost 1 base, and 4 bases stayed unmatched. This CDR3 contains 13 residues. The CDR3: CASQGQNNYGYTF. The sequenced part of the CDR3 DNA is TGTGCCAGCCAGGGACAGAATAACTATGGC.

CDR3 in amino acids: CASSFFGTGNQPQHF. The CDR3 bases that were read are TGTGCCAGCAGTTTTTTCGGGACAGGCAATCAGCCC. The chain links TRBV12-3 or TRBV12-4 to TRBJ1-5; 7 bases fit TRBD1. The read ends 3 residues before the CDR3 terminus; that terminus is restored from the germline J gene. J gave up 2 bases and V 3 bases, and 4 bases lay outside the gene matches. The CDR3 sequence is 15 residues long.

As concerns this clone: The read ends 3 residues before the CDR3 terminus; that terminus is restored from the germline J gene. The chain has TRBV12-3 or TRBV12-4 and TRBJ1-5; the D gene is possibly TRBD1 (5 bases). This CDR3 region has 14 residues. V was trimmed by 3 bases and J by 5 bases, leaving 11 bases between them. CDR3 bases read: TGTGCCAGCAGTTTTGGGGGGGAAGATCAGCCC. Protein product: CASSFGGEDQP. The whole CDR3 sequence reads CASSFGGEDQPQHF.

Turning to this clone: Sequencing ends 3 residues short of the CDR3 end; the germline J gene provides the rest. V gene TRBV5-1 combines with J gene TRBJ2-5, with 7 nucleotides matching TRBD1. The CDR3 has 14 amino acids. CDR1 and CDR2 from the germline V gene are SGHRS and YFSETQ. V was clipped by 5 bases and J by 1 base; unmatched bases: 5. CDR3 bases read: TGCGCCAGCAGTCCGGGACAGTCCCAAGAGACC. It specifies CASSPGQSQET. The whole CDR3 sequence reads CASSPGQSQETQYF.

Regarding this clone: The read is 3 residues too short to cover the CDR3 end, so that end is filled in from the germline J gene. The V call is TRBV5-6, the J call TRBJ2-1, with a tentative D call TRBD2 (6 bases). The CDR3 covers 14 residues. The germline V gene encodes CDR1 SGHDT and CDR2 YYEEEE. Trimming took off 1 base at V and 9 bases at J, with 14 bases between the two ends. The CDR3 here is CASSLSLAAGEQFF. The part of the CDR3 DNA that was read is TGTGCCAGCAGCTTGAGTCTGGCAGCGGGTGAG.

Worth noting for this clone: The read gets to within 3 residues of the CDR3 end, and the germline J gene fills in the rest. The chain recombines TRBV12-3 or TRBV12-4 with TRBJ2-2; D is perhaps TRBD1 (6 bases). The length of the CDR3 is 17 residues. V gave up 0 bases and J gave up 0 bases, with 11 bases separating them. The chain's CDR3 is CASSLALPGANTGELFF. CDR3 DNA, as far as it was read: TGTGCCAGCAGTTTAGCCCTGCCAGGGGCGAACACCGGGGAG.

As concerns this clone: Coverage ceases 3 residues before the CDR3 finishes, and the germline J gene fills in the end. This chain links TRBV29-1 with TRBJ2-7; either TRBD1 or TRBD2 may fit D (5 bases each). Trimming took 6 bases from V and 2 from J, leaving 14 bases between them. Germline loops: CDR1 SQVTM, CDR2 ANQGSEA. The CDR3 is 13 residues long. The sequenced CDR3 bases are TGCAGCGTGAGACCCCAGGGAGCCTACGAG. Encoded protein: CSVRPQGAYE. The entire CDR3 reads CSVRPQGAYEQYF.

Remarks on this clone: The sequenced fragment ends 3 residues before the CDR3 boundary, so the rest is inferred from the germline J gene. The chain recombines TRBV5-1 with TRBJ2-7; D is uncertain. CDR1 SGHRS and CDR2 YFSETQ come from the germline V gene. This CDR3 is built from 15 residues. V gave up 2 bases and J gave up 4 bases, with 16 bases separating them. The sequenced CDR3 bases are TGCGCCAGCAGCTTCACGGTAGCACCGGCGTACGAG. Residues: CASSFTVAPAYE. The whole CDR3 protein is CASSFTVAPAYEQYF.

The sequenced CDR3 bases are TGCAGTGCGAGTAGTAAAGGGGGAGGC. It codes for CSASSKGGG. The full CDR3 is CSASSKGGGYTF. J is TRBJ1-2 and V is TRBV20-1; D may be TRBD1 (6 bases). The CDR3 goes on 3 residues after the read ends, and that part is filled in from the germline J gene. The CDR3 has 12 residues. Germline V gene lookup returns CDR1 DFQATT and CDR2 SNEGSKA (reference sequence).

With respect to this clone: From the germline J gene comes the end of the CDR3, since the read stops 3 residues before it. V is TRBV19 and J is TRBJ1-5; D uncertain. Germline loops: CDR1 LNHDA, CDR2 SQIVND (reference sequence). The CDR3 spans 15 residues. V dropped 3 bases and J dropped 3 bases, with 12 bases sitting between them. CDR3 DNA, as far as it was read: TGTGCCAGTAGTATCAGTAGGAGGGTCAATCAGCCC. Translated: CASSISRRVNQP. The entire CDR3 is CASSISRRVNQPQHF.

The part of the CDR3 DNA that was read is TGTGCCAGCAGTGAGAGGGGGAATGGC. Its translation is CASSERGNG. The full CDR3 protein reads CASSERGNGYTF. The chain joins TRBV2 to TRBJ1-2, with D perhaps TRBD1 (6 bases). The CDR3 extends 3 residues past the end of the read, so its final part is completed from the germline J gene. CDR3 size: 12 residues. Germline-derived CDR1 and CDR2 are SNHLY and FYNNEI. Trimming took 3 bases from V and 6 from J, leaving 8 bases between them.

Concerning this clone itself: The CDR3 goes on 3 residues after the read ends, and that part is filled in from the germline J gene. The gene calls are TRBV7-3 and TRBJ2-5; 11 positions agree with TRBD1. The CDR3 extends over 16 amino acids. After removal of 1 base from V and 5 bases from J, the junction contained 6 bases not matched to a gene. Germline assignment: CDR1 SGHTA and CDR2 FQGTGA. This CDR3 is CASSLIGQGAGETQYF. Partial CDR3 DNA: TGTGCCAGCAGCTTAATAGGACAGGGGGCGGGGGAGACC.